This TCR beta chain was sequenced in a study of memory CD4+ T cells and cytomegalovirus serostatus. Comments on this clone: Its antigen is unknown.

Profiled with immunoSEQ multiplex PCR; TCRdb holds only in-frame clones, not every one. In the table there are tens of thousands of clones, around 86% of which are singletons. Points from the study as a whole: About 40% of the roughly 150 known CMV-associated TCRbeta sequences appeared in CD4+ memory.

Single viable CD3+CD4+CD8-CD45RO+ cells were sorted as the memory CD4+ T cells. The source is an adult in good health and CMV-seronegative. The sequenced sample consisted of memory CD4+ T cells from blood.

CDR3 DNA: TGCGCCAGCACAGAGAGGACGGATTATAACTATGGCTACACCTTC. Its protein is CASTERTDYNYGYTF. The rearrangement links TRBV5-1 to TRBJ1-2, with D uncertain. Germline-derived CDR1 and CDR2 are SGHRS and YFSETQ. The CDR3 spans 15 residues. V was trimmed by 6 bases and J by 1 base, leaving 16 bases between them.